One sample yielded the 19 T cell receptor beta chains listed below, sequenced in a study of PD-L1 blockade in urothelial cancer. The data were produced by immunoSEQ multiplex PCR, yet TCRdb's version contains in-frame clones alone and is incomplete. The table has 30,000 to 40,000 clones, roughly a third seen once. This material consisted of tumor tissue, taken before atezolizumab (anti-PD-L1) treatment. The receptors were gathered from a man in his 60s with urothelial cancer.

This rearrangement joins TRBV30 to TRBJ1-2; 8 bases map to TRBD1. The ends lost 3 bases at V and 5 bases at J; junction bases unmatched: 11. CDR3 length equals 15 residues. CDR1 and CDR2 (germline): GTSNPN, SVGIG (reference sequence). CDR3 sequence: CAWRPSDRGMYGYTF. The CDR3 DNA is TGTGCCTGGAGACCGTCAGACAGGGGAATGTATGGCTACACCTTC.

CDR3 nucleotides: TGTGCCAGTAAGGGCGTCCCTTTCACTACTCAAAGGTCGGGAAATGAAAAACTGTTTTTT. Its translation is CASKGVPFTTQRSGNEKLFF. The chain carries TRBV19 and TRBJ1-4; no clear D gene. The CDR3 extends over 20 amino acids. Germline CDR1 is LNHDA and CDR2 is SQIVND (reference sequence). The V gene lost 7 bases and the J gene lost 5 bases, with 32 bases spanning the gap.

V is TRBV30 and J is TRBJ1-1; a possible D gene is TRBD1 (5 bases). CDR3 length equals 12 residues. Trimming removed 3 bases at V and 3 bases at J, with 8 bases between. Germline V gives CDR1 GTSNPN, CDR2 SVGIG (reference sequence). CDR3 nucleotides: TGTGCCTGGAGGTGGGGGGACACTGAAGCTTTCTTT. As protein: CAWRWGDTEAFF.

This clone turned up a few times. The chain recombines TRBV9 with TRBJ2-5; 7 bases match TRBD2. J lost 1 base, V lost 4 bases, and 10 bases had no gene match. The CDR3 contains 16 residues. In germline, CDR1 is SGDLS, CDR2 YYNGEE. The chain's CDR3 is CASSPSGRNLQETQYF. DNA for the CDR3: TGTGCCAGCAGCCCCTCCGGGAGGAATCTCCAAGAGACCCAGTACTTC.

The V call is TRBV30, the J call TRBJ2-2; maybe TRBD1 (5 bases). Per the germline V gene, CDR1 is GTSNPN and CDR2 is SVGIG (reference sequence). Between the trimmed V and J ends, which lost 0 bases and 5 bases, there was a span of 13 bases. The CDR3 contains 15 residues. The CDR3 coding sequence is TGTGCCTGGAGTGTAGGGATGGGGCAAACCGGGGAGCTGTTTTTT. Translated, it gives CAWSVGMGQTGELFF.

This clone was observed many times. The chain combines TRBV11-3 with TRBJ1-1; the D is unclear. The germline V gene has CDR1 SGHNT and CDR2 YENEEA. V was clipped by 6 bases and J by 5 bases, with 28 bases between them. The CDR3 runs to 18 residues. The CDR3 region is CASRPYVGLGSGSTEAFF. CDR3 bases: TGTGCCAGCAGGCCCTATGTCGGTTTAGGAAGCGGTAGTACTGAAGCTTTCTTT.

The gene calls are TRBV30 and TRBJ2-5, with TRBD1 matching over 8 bases. Trimming took 1 base from V and 4 from J; bases not matched to a gene: 5. The CDR3 runs 14 residues. Germline-derived CDR1 and CDR2 are GTSNPN and SVGIG (reference sequence). CDR3 protein: CAWSGTGIRETQYF. The CDR3, as DNA: TGTGCCTGGAGTGGGACAGGGATTAGAGAGACCCAGTACTTC.

The chain employs TRBV10-3 and TRBJ2-5; 10 bases match TRBD1. This CDR3 is 15 amino acids long. V was clipped by 0 bases and J by 5 bases; unmatched bases: 3. The germline V gene has CDR1 ENHRY and CDR2 SYGVKD. The CDR3 coding sequence is TGTGCCATCAGTGAGTCCGACAGGGGGCAGGAGACCCAGTACTTC. Protein product: CAISESDRGQETQYF.

This clone appeared many times. V and J are TRBV11-3 and TRBJ2-3, with D uncertain. The CDR3 has 14 amino acids. Germline CDR1 SGHNT, CDR2 YENEEA. The V end lost 4 bases, the J end lost 7 bases, and 15 bases lay between the germline ends. The chain's CDR3 is CASSSTDGEHTQYF. The CDR3 DNA sequence: TGTGCCAGCAGCTCAACGGACGGAGAGCATACGCAGTATTTT. Complete variable domain (other parts from reference TRBV11-3 and TRBJ2-3): EAGVVQSPRYKIIEKKQPVAFWCNPISGHNTLYWYLQNLGQGPELLIRYENEEAVDDSQLPKDRFSAERLKGVDSTLKIQPAELGDSAVYLCASSSTDGEHTQYFGPGTRLTVL.

This clone occurred a few times. The DNA of the CDR3 is TGCAGCGTGATCCGACAGGCAGGAGGGGTTTCCTACACCTTC. It is translated as CSVIRQAGGVSYTF. This chain connects TRBV29-1 to TRBJ1-2; tentative D call: TRBD1 (6 bases). Trimming removed 6 bases at V and 10 bases at J, with 24 bases between. This CDR3 is built from 14 residues. The germline V gene encodes CDR1 SQVTM and CDR2 ANQGSEA.

The rearrangement joins TRBV6-8 to TRBJ2-5, with a possible D match to TRBD1 (5 bases). Germline V gene sequence: CDR1 MNHGY, CDR2 SAAAGT. V lost 7 bases and J 3 bases, leaving 21 bases between the germline ends. CDR3 size: 16 residues. The DNA of the CDR3 is TGTGCCAGCACCTCCTACGGCAGGGATGGGAAAGAGACCCAGTACTTC. It codes for CASTSYGRDGKETQYF.

This chain uses TRBV4-1 with TRBJ2-2; D gene ambiguous. Germline loops: CDR1 MGHRA, CDR2 YSYEKL. V lost 4 bases to trimming and J lost 0 bases, with 6 bases between them. This CDR3 spans 14 amino acids. CDR3 nucleotides: TGCGCCAGCAGCCTTCAGACGAACACCGGGGAGCTGTTTTTT. Translated, it gives CASSLQTNTGELFF.

This clone was picked up many times. The chain couples TRBV11-3 to TRBJ1-5; D uncertain. The germline gives CDR1 SGHNT, CDR2 YENEEA. Trimming stripped 3 bases from V and 0 bases from J, with 9 bases between. The CDR3 sequence is 15 residues long. The CDR3: CASSFQGYSNQPQHF. The CDR3 region has the DNA TGTGCCAGCAGCTTCCAAGGTTATAGCAATCAGCCCCAGCATTTT.

This clone has just a few counts. CDR3 sequence: CASSRPEGNYEQYF. The CDR3 DNA sequence: TGTGCCAGCAGCCGGCCCGAGGGGAACTACGAGCAGTACTTC. The gene calls are TRBV11-1 and TRBJ2-7; D possibly uses TRBD1 or TRBD2 (5 bases each). V lost 5 bases to trimming and J lost 3 bases, with 14 bases between them. The CDR3 has 14 residues. CDR1 is SGHAT, CDR2 FQDESV, per germline (reference sequence).

V usage is TRBV28 and J usage is TRBJ1-3, with D uncertain. Trimming removed 8 bases from V and 0 bases from J, with 8 bases in between. This CDR3 comprises 13 residues. Germline CDR1 MDHEN, CDR2 SYDVKM. The CDR3 sequence: CASRISSGNTIYF. The DNA of the CDR3 is TGTGCCAGCCGTATTAGCTCTGGAAACACCATATATTTT.

This clone was detected a few times. The V call is TRBV7-7, the J call TRBJ1-4, with D perhaps matching TRBD1 (6 bases). This CDR3 spans 15 amino acids. Per the germline V gene, CDR1 is SSHAT and CDR2 is FNYEAQ (reference sequence). V dropped 5 bases and J dropped 7 bases, with 17 bases sitting between them. The DNA for the CDR3 is TGTGCCAGCAGCGGCGCACAGGGCCGCGGTGAAAAACTGTTTTTT. Translation gives CASSGAQGRGEKLFF.

The chain recombines TRBV12-5 with TRBJ1-5; D possibly corresponds to TRBD1 (5 bases). There are 17 residues in the CDR3. The germline V gene has CDR1 LGHNT and CDR2 FRNRAP. V was cut by 1 base and J by 2 bases, with 15 bases left in between. The CDR3 region is CASGLGSGWAGNQPQHF. The CDR3 region has the DNA TGTGCTAGTGGTTTGGGCTCAGGGTGGGCCGGCAATCAGCCCCAGCATTTT.

Only a few counts were recorded for this clone. The chain has TRBV9 and TRBJ2-2; D gene ambiguous. From germline, CDR1 is SGDLS and CDR2 YYNGEE. The CDR3 runs 13 residues. Deletions cut 0 bases from V and 4 bases from J, with 4 bases between. In nucleotides, the CDR3 is TGTGCCAGCAGCGTAGAGGCCACCGGGGAGCTGTTTTTT. As protein: CASSVEATGELFF.

This chain joins TRBV23-1 and TRBJ2-5; D unclear. TRBV23-1 is an open reading frame, and its role is uncertain. The CDR3 loop spans 13 amino acids. Trimming took 4 bases from V and 3 from J, leaving 9 bases between them. This CDR3 reads CASSRRCKETQYF. The DNA for the CDR3 is TGCGCCAGCAGTCGTAGGTGTAAAGAGACCCAGTACTTC.